The 16 T cell receptor beta chains below all came from one sample that was sequenced in a study of regulatory T cells in long-lasting Graves disease. The authors built TCR beta libraries using iRepertoire HTBI primers and Arm-PCR of CDR3 regions. TCRdb analysed the multiplex PCR reads with MiXCR anew, one entry per CDR3 protein. The sample has fewer than 450,000 distinct CDR3 sequences; about 20% are singletons. Time point described: persistent/refractory GD, antithyroid drugs over 5 years with positive TRAb. The TCR library was made from RNA that had been extracted from PBMCs in TRIzol. Material: peripheral blood mononuclear cells (PBMCs), obtained when the disease was refractory, from a patient treated with antithyroid drugs. The receptors were sampled from a female donor with Graves disease.

This clonotype occurred a few times. The V and J genes are TRBV7-2 and TRBJ2-5; no firm D call. The CDR3 is made up of 14 amino acids. The ends were cut back, 0 bases at V and 5 bases at J, with 10 bases in the middle. Germline V gene data show CDR1 as SGHTA and CDR2 as FQGNSA. The CDR3, as DNA: TGTGCCAGCAGCTTAGCGAGACCCCCCGAGACCCAGTACTTC. This codes for CASSLARPPETQYF.

This chain uses TRBV19 with TRBJ2-7; 11 nucleotides match TRBD2. V was clipped by 4 bases and J by 8 bases; unmatched bases: 10. The CDR3 is 15 amino acids. The germline V gene has CDR1 LNHDA and CDR2 SQIVND (reference sequence). Written as DNA, the CDR3 is TGTGCCAGTAGTACCTCACTAGCGGGAGAATCGCAGCAGTACTTC. This sequence encodes CASSTSLAGESQQYF.

The J gene is TRBJ2-3, the V gene TRBV29-1; D may be TRBD1 or TRBD2 (5 bases each). V shed 6 bases and J shed 0 bases, with 19 bases lying between them. CDR1 is SQVTM and CDR2 is ANQGSEA in the germline V gene. The CDR3 consists of 16 residues. CDR3 nucleotides: TGCAGCGTGGGGGAGTCGGTGAGCGGTAGCACAGATACGCAGTATTTT. Its translation: CSVGESVSGSTDTQYF.

The sample holds many counts of this clonotype. The rearrangement uses TRBV27 and TRBJ2-5; 10 nucleotides line up with TRBD1. CDR3 length: 15 residues. CDR1 and CDR2 (germline): MNHEY, SMNVEV (reference sequence). V was clipped by 2 bases and J by 6 bases; unmatched bases: 6. CDR3 nucleotide sequence: TGTGCCAGCAGTTTAGGCGGACAGGGGGGCCAGACCCAGTACTTC. Amino acids: CASSLGGQGGQTQYF.

This clonotype was found many times. For the CDR3, the DNA is TGTGCCAGCAATGGACCATACACAGATACGCAGTATTTT. This gives the protein CASNGPYTDTQYF. The rearrangement links TRBV2 to TRBJ2-3; no clear D gene. V was trimmed by 7 bases and J by 2 bases, leaving 10 bases between them. This CDR3 spans 13 amino acids. The germline CDR1 and CDR2 sequences are SNHLY and FYNNEI.

The J gene is TRBJ1-2, the V gene TRBV5-1; 7 bases agree with TRBD1. The V gene's germline CDR1 is SGHRS and CDR2 YFSETQ. The CDR3 totals 16 residues. V shed 0 bases, J shed 10 bases, and the junction held 15 bases outside the gene matches. Here the CDR3 DNA reads TGCGCCAGCAGCTTGGGAGGAGGACAGGCCCTCGAGCACTACACCTTC. Translation: CASSLGGGQALEHYTF.

Points on this clonotype: The germline gene is not matched at one end of the junction; a read error may be the cause. This chain uses TRBV7-2 with TRBJ2-2; tentative D call: TRBD2 (5 bases). The CDR3 loop spans 15 amino acids. CDR1 SGHTA and CDR2 FQGNSA come from the germline V gene. CDR3 bases: TGTGCCAGCAGTCTCTCCCGGAAGACCACCGGGGAGCTGTCTTTT. Amino acid sequence: CASSLSRKTTGELSF.

This chain uses TRBV7-9 with TRBJ2-7; tentatively, D is TRBD1 or TRBD2 (5 bases each). Germline V lookup: CDR1 SEHNR, CDR2 FQNEAQ (reference sequence). This CDR3 spans 15 amino acids. V dropped 1 base and J dropped 0 bases, with 10 bases sitting between them. The CDR3 loop reads CASSLVPGPSYEQYF. CDR3 DNA: TGTGCCAGCAGCTTAGTTCCGGGACCCTCCTACGAGCAGTACTTC.

This clonotype was picked up a small number of times. The V and J genes are TRBV2 and TRBJ2-3, with 9 nucleotides matching TRBD2. Germline CDR1 SNHLY, CDR2 FYNNEI. The CDR3 length is 18 residues. The V segment lost 0 bases and the J segment 3 bases; nucleotides outside the gene matches: 10. The CDR3 here is CASSEAPTGLAWTDTQYF. The CDR3 DNA reads as TGTGCCAGCAGTGAAGCGCCTACGGGACTAGCTTGGACAGATACGCAGTATTTT.

This clonotype has just a few counts. The chain joins TRBV30 to TRBJ2-3; TRBD2 matches 7 bases. Germline V lookup: CDR1 GTSNPN, CDR2 SVGIG (reference sequence). Trimming removed 3 bases from V and 1 base from J; junction bases left unmatched: 7. The CDR3 consists of 15 residues. This CDR3 reads CAWSSRDYRTDTQYF. The CDR3 DNA reads as TGTGCCTGGAGCTCCCGGGACTACCGCACAGATACGCAGTATTTT. Full variable domain (rest looked up from reference TRBV30 and TRBJ2-3): SQTIHQWPATLVQPVGSPLSLECTVEGTSNPNLYWYRQAAGRGLQLLFYSVGIGQISSEVPQNLSASRPQDRQFILSSKKLLLSDSGFYLCAWSSRDYRTDTQYFGPGTRLTVL.

The chain couples TRBV5-6 to TRBJ1-1; TRBD1 is a possible D gene (5 bases). This CDR3 is built from 13 residues. Trimming took 5 bases from V and 3 from J, leaving 11 bases between them. Germline V gene data show CDR1 as SGHDT and CDR2 as YYEEEE. The CDR3 loop reads CASSRIGDTEAFF. The DNA of the CDR3 is TGTGCCAGCAGTAGAATAGGGGACACTGAAGCTTTCTTT.

The rearrangement links TRBV20-1 to TRBJ1-1, with 7 bases that match TRBD1. This CDR3 contains 13 residues. J was trimmed by 1 base and V by 6 bases; bases with no gene match: 5. From germline, CDR1 is DFQATT and CDR2 SNEGSKA (reference sequence). DNA of the CDR3: TGCAGTGCCCACGGGACAGCGAACACTGAAGCTTTCTTT. The encoded protein is CSAHGTANTEAFF.

This clonotype appeared many times. The rearrangement joins TRBV12-3 or TRBV12-4 to TRBJ1-4; possibly TRBD1 for D (5 bases). V was clipped by 9 bases and J by 3 bases, with 11 bases between them. The CDR3 length is 13 residues. This chain's CDR3 is CARVTGPNEKLFF. The CDR3 bases are TGTGCCAGGGTGACGGGACCTAATGAAAAACTGTTTTTT.

This clonotype has only a few counts. This chain joins TRBV27 and TRBJ2-6; no reliable D call. This CDR3 is 15 amino acids long. Germline V gene lookup returns CDR1 MNHEY and CDR2 SMNVEV (reference sequence). Trimming stripped 3 bases from V and 2 bases from J, with 8 bases between. The CDR3 DNA follows: TGTGCCAGCAGTTTCTTTGCGGCTGGGGCCAACGTCCTGACTTTC. Residues: CASSFFAAGANVLTF. Complete variable domain (other parts from reference TRBV27 and TRBJ2-6): EAQVTQNPRYLITVTGKKLTVTCSQNMNHEYMSWYRQDPGLGLRQIYYSMNVEVTDKGDVPEGYKVSRKEKRNFPLILESPSPNQTSLYFCASSFFAAGANVLTFGAGSRLTVL.

This clonotype was seen many times. The chain joins TRBV7-2 to TRBJ1-1, with 7 bases aligning to TRBD1. The ends lost 6 bases at V and 1 base at J; junction bases unmatched: 5. The germline V gene has CDR1 SGHTA and CDR2 FQGNSA. This CDR3 region has 14 residues. The CDR3 region has the DNA TGTGCCAGCAGTCTCCGGACAGGGAACACTGAAGCTTTCTTT. Amino acid sequence: CASSLRTGNTEAFF.

The genes are TRBV3-1 and TRBJ2-7, with a possible D match to TRBD2 (5 bases). Trimming left V 0 bases short and J 6 bases short, with 15 bases between. CDR3 length: 15 amino acids. Germline V CDR1 and CDR2: LGHDT, YNNKEL (reference sequence). The CDR3 DNA sequence: TGTGCCAGCAGCCAAGACGGAGGAAAGGGCCTCGAGCAGTACTTC. Translated: CASSQDGGKGLEQYF.